The 32 T cell receptor beta chains reported below all come from one sample, sequenced in a study of blood T cell repertoires in COVID-19. Clones were read by immunoSEQ multiplex PCR, and TCRdb kept only the in-frame ones, dropping some. The table has approximately 100,000 clones, more than 75% seen once; the top ten hold 12%. The sample taken for sequencing was peripheral blood. The receptor set was obtained from a human donor in a cohort sampled during active COVID-19.

The chain carries TRBV7-3 and TRBJ1-1, with 7 bases identical to TRBD1. This CDR3 region has 14 residues. Germline V gene sequence: CDR1 SGHTA, CDR2 FQGTGA. V was clipped by 3 bases and J by 5 bases; unmatched bases: 6. In DNA, the CDR3 is TGTGCCAGCAGCTTCGGGGCAGGGGGTACTGAAGCTTTCTTT. Translation: CASSFGAGGTEAFF.

The rearrangement links TRBV6-7 to TRBJ1-2; 7 bases map to TRBD1. TRBV6-7 is marked as an open reading frame, function uncertain. Trimming took 5 bases from V and 6 from J; bases not matched to a gene: 3. The CDR3 sequence is 12 residues long. The CDR3 loop is CASSKQGNGYTF. The CDR3 coding sequence is TGTGCCAGCAGTAAACAGGGGAATGGCTACACCTTC.

The V gene is TRBV11-3, the J gene TRBJ1-2; 8 positions match TRBD1. This CDR3 has 14 amino acids. CDR1 SGHNT and CDR2 YENEEA come from the germline V gene. V lost 4 bases to trimming and J lost 5 bases; unmatched junction nucleotides: 6. The CDR3 here is CASSSRRGRYGYTF. The CDR3 coding sequence is TGTGCCAGCAGCTCCCGCAGGGGGCGGTATGGCTACACCTTC.

J is TRBJ2-6 and V is TRBV6-2 or TRBV6-3; D is uncertain. The germline V gene has CDR1 MNHEY and CDR2 SVGEGT. Trimming removed 5 bases at V and 0 bases at J, with 5 bases between. This CDR3 has 14 residues. CDR3 DNA: TGTGCCAGCAGTATTAGCTCTGGGGCCAACGTCCTGACTTTC. Residues: CASSISSGANVLTF.

The rearrangement links TRBV6-5 to TRBJ1-4; D is ambiguous. The CDR3 length is 15 residues. Trimming stripped 6 bases from V and 1 base from J, with 12 bases between. The germline V gene has CDR1 MNHEY and CDR2 SVGAGI. CDR3 DNA sequence: TGTGCCAGCAGCAGTGGGAGGGAAACTAATGAAAAACTGTTTTTT. Residues: CASSSGRETNEKLFF.

This clone turned up a few times. This chain links TRBV27 with TRBJ1-6; D is unresolved. The CDR3 covers 16 residues. With 4 bases removed from V and 4 bases from J, the gap between germline ends came to 14 bases. The V gene's germline CDR1 is MNHEY and CDR2 SMNVEV (reference sequence). The chain's CDR3 is CASSSIIRQYNSPLHF. The CDR3 DNA reads as TGTGCCAGCAGTTCTATCATCCGACAATATAATTCACCCCTCCACTTT.

J is TRBJ2-5 and V is TRBV3-1 (or the pseudogene TRBV3-2); TRBD2 might be the D (6 bases). The V and J ends lost 1 base and 5 bases respectively, with 17 bases between them. The germline V gene has CDR1 LGHDT and CDR2 YNNKEL (reference sequence). This CDR3 has 16 amino acids. The chain's CDR3 is CASSQAEGLATETQYF. The DNA for the CDR3 is TGTGCCAGCAGCCAAGCTGAGGGGCTAGCGACGGAGACCCAGTACTTC.

V and J are TRBV30 and TRBJ2-7, with TRBD1 matching 7 bases. Looked up from germline, CDR1 is GTSNPN and CDR2 is SVGIG (reference sequence). The CDR3 consists of 13 residues. V gave up 2 bases and J gave up 2 bases; unmatched junction bases: 3. The CDR3 region has the DNA TGTGCCTGGAGTCCTACAGGGGCCTACGAGCAGTACTTC. Its translation: CAWSPTGAYEQYF.

The V call is TRBV29-1, the J call TRBJ1-3, with D unclear. The germline V and J ends were trimmed by 4 bases and 3 bases, with 7 bases remaining between them. The CDR3 covers 12 residues. Germline CDR1 SQVTM, CDR2 ANQGSEA. The CDR3 loop reads CSVVASGNTIYF. The CDR3 DNA is TGCAGCGTTGTGGCCAGTGGAAACACCATATATTTT.

The V and J genes are TRBV13 and TRBJ2-3, with TRBD2 identical over 11 bases. This CDR3 has 18 residues. CDR1 is PRHDT and CDR2 is FYEKMQ in the germline V gene (reference sequence). The V and J ends lost 3 bases and 0 bases, in that order; junction bases with no gene match: 8. CDR3 DNA sequence: TGTGCCAGCAGCTTGAGGCCGGGACTAGCGGAGAGCACAGATACGCAGTATTTT. Protein product: CASSLRPGLAESTDTQYF.

This clone occurred once. V is TRBV28 and J is TRBJ2-3; TRBD1 might be the D (5 bases). Germline lookup yields CDR1 MDHEN and CDR2 SYDVKM. The CDR3 consists of 12 residues. Between the trimmed V and J ends, which lost 6 bases and 1 base, there was a span of 5 bases. CDR3 region: CASRGGTDTQYF. In DNA form, the CDR3 reads TGTGCCAGCAGAGGGGGCACAGATACGCAGTATTTT.

V usage is TRBV10-3 and J usage is TRBJ1-1; D is perhaps TRBD1 (5 bases). Germline V CDR1 and CDR2: ENHRY, SYGVKD. The CDR3 is made up of 13 amino acids. Trimming left V 8 bases short and J 3 bases short, with 13 bases between. CDR3 sequence (DNA): TGTGCCATCTCCCGCGGGGGTGACACTGAAGCTTTCTTT. It yields the protein CAISRGGDTEAFF.

V usage is TRBV18 and J usage is TRBJ2-7; 10 nucleotides match TRBD2. Trimming cost V 6 bases and J 1 base; bases outside gene matches: 9. The germline V gene has CDR1 KGHSH and CDR2 LQKENI. The CDR3 has 16 amino acids. This chain's CDR3 is CASSPSLAGGSYEQYF. DNA of the CDR3: TGTGCCAGCTCTCCCTCCTTAGCGGGGGGATCCTACGAGCAGTACTTC.

This chain joins TRBV7-2 and TRBJ2-5; 9 positions match TRBD2. Germline-derived CDR1 and CDR2 are SGHTA and FQGNSA. The CDR3 runs 15 residues. The V gene end was trimmed by 5 bases and the J gene end by 7 bases; junction bases not matched to a gene: 11. This CDR3 reads CASSPADERGATQYF. The CDR3 nucleotides read TGTGCCAGCAGCCCCGCTGACGAGCGGGGGGCGACCCAGTACTTC. The whole variable domain, filled in from reference TRBV7-2 and TRBJ2-5, reads GAGVSQSPSNKVTEKGKDVELRCDPISGHTALYWYRQSLGQGLEFLIYFQGNSAPDKSGLPSDRFSAERTGGSVSTLTIQRTQQEDSAVYLCASSPADERGATQYFGPGTRLLVL.

This chain connects TRBV9 to TRBJ2-7; possible D gene TRBD1, 7 bases. V lost 0 bases and J lost 6, with 25 bases in between. In germline, CDR1 is SGDLS, CDR2 YYNGEE. The CDR3 sequence is 18 residues long. The chain's CDR3 is CASSVVPTGDSLVSEQYF. CDR3 DNA: TGTGCCAGCAGCGTAGTTCCAACGGGGGACAGCTTAGTCTCCGAGCAGTACTTC.

The rearrangement joins TRBV28 to TRBJ1-2; 9 bases are a match to TRBD1. Germline CDR1 is MDHEN and CDR2 is SYDVKM. Trimming at V came to 4 bases and at J to 4 bases, leaving 10 bases not matched to a gene. This CDR3 has 16 amino acids. The CDR3 region is CASSSRPGQGTYGYTF. The CDR3 coding sequence is TGTGCCAGCAGTTCAAGACCGGGACAGGGAACCTATGGCTACACCTTC.

The V call is TRBV11-3, the J call TRBJ2-3, with 8 bases lining up with TRBD2. This CDR3 region has 15 residues. V was clipped by 1 base and J by 4 bases; unmatched bases: 4. Germline CDR1 and CDR2: SGHNT and YENEEA. The CDR3 DNA sequence: TGTGCCAGCAGCTTAGCGGGGGGGCCTCCAGATACGCAGTATTTT. This codes for CASSLAGGPPDTQYF. Together with reference TRBV11-3 and TRBJ2-3, the CDR3 gives the full variable domain: EAGVVQSPRYKIIEKKQPVAFWCNPISGHNTLYWYLQNLGQGPELLIRYENEEAVDDSQLPKDRFSAERLKGVDSTLKIQPAELGDSAVYLCASSLAGGPPDTQYFGPGTRLTVL.

The J gene is TRBJ1-4, the V gene TRBV3-1 (or the pseudogene TRBV3-2); D perhaps matches TRBD1 (5 bases). Trimming left V 0 bases short and J 2 bases short, with 10 bases between. This CDR3 has 16 residues. Per the germline V gene, CDR1 is LGHDT and CDR2 is YNNKEL (reference sequence). CDR3 in amino acids: CASSQEKTETNEKLFF. CDR3 nucleotide sequence: TGTGCCAGCAGCCAAGAGAAGACAGAGACTAATGAAAAACTGTTTTTT.

In the case of this clone: Within the sample, other DNA sequences also encode this same CDR3. This chain uses TRBV9 with TRBJ1-1; tentative D call: TRBD1 (5 bases). Trimming shortened V by 4 bases and J by 4 bases, and 11 bases separated the two germline ends. Germline V gene sequence: CDR1 SGDLS, CDR2 YYNGEE. The CDR3 extends over 13 amino acids. The CDR3 loop reads CASSPGRGTEAFF. The CDR3 nucleotides read TGTGCCAGCAGCCCAGGGCGGGGCACTGAAGCTTTCTTT.

This clone occurred once. The chain recombines TRBV14 with TRBJ2-7, with 7 bases aligning to TRBD1. V lost 3 bases to trimming and J lost 5 bases; unmatched junction nucleotides: 4. The CDR3 sequence is 13 residues long. CDR1 is SGHDN, CDR2 FVKESK, per germline. The CDR3, as DNA: TGTGCCAGCAGCCAGACAGGGTCCCACGAGCAGTACTTC. It translates to CASSQTGSHEQYF. The variable domain in full, with the rest retrieved from reference TRBV14 and TRBJ2-7, is EAGVTQFPSHSVIEKGQTVTLRCDPISGHDNLYWYRRVMGKEIKFLLHFVKESKQDESGMPNNRFLAERTGGTYSTLKVQPAELEDSGVYFCASSQTGSHEQYFGPGTRLTVT.

Here the CDR3 reads CASSLTGDSGNTIYF. The CDR3 DNA follows: TGTGCCAGCAGCCTCACAGGGGACTCTGGAAACACCATATATTTT. J is TRBJ1-3 and V is TRBV5-4; 7 nucleotides line up with TRBD1. Germline CDR1 and CDR2: SGHNT and YYREEE (reference sequence). With V trimmed by 4 bases and J by 0 bases, 4 bases remained unmatched. The CDR3 sequence is 15 residues long.

The chain joins TRBV21-1 to TRBJ1-5. TRBV21-1 is shown as a pseudogene. The CDR3 runs to 17 residues. This chain's CDR3 is CASSIPSGKDRSQPQHF. The CDR3, as DNA: TGTGCCAGCAGCATACCCTCCGGGAAGGATAGATCTCAGCCCCAGCATTTT.

This clone was counted a single time. The chain is built from TRBV7-2 and TRBJ2-1; 8 nucleotides line up with TRBD1. The junction had 13 bases not matched to a gene; V was cut back by 5 bases and J by 10 bases. CDR3 length equals 15 residues. Germline assignment: CDR1 SGHTA and CDR2 FQGNSA. CDR3 nucleotide sequence: TGTGCCAGCAGCCCCCAACCGGGACAGGCCAACGAGCAGTTCTTC. Residues: CASSPQPGQANEQFF.

The chain uses TRBV11-3 and TRBJ2-7; 8 bases map to TRBD1. CDR3 size: 15 residues. Germline V CDR1 and CDR2: SGHNT, YENEEA. Germline trimming cut 4 bases from V and 3 bases from J; bases unmatched to any gene: 8. CDR3 sequence (DNA): TGTGCCAGCAGCTCAAGCCCGGGACAGGTCTACGAGCAGTACTTC. It yields the protein CASSSSPGQVYEQYF.

The chain is built from TRBV11-2 and TRBJ1-4; D ambiguous. CDR3 length: 17 residues. V was pared by 0 bases and J by 0 bases, with 11 bases between. Germline V gene sequence: CDR1 SGHAT, CDR2 FQNNGV. CDR3 sequence reads: CASSLDSRQATNEKLFF. DNA of the CDR3: TGTGCCAGCAGCTTAGATTCCCGACAAGCAACTAATGAAAAACTGTTTTTT.

Points on this clone: At one end the junction does not follow the germline gene, possibly because of a read error. V usage is TRBV4-2 and J usage is TRBJ2-7, with D tentatively TRBD2 (6 bases). Germline assignment: CDR1 LGHNA and CDR2 YNFKEQ. The length of the CDR3 is 15 residues. The CDR3 loop is CASSQSLGDSHEQYF. CDR3 nucleotide sequence: TGTGCCAGCAGCCAAAGTCTGGGGGACTCCCACGAGCAGTACTTC.

CDR3 in DNA: TGTGCCAGCAGCAAAGCGGGGGACAGGGGGCGCTCAGTCCCCCTGAACACTGAAGCTTTCTTT. Its protein is CASSKAGDRGRSVPLNTEAFF. The chain couples TRBV21-1 to TRBJ1-1; the D segment call TRBD1 is taken from the table without a DNA check. TRBV21-1 is annotated as a pseudogene. The CDR3 spans 21 residues.

The chain couples TRBV5-1 to TRBJ1-4; no firm D call. Trimming shortened V by 5 bases and J by 6 bases, and 14 bases separated the two germline ends. Germline V gene sequence: CDR1 SGHRS, CDR2 YFSETQ. This CDR3 region has 14 residues. The CDR3 reads CASRAGAGDEKLFF. The CDR3 nucleotides are TGCGCCAGCAGAGCCGGAGCCGGGGATGAAAAACTGTTTTTT.

V and J are TRBV4-2 and TRBJ1-2; a weak D match, TRBD1 (5 bases). The length of the CDR3 is 14 residues. The V gene's germline CDR1 is LGHNA and CDR2 YNFKEQ. V lost 4 bases, J lost 8 bases, and 17 bases lay in between. This CDR3 reads CASSPRGGIVGYTF. As DNA, the CDR3 is TGTGCCAGCAGCCCCCGGGGGGGAATCGTAGGCTACACCTTC.

The V call is TRBV19, the J call TRBJ2-1; D possibly corresponds to TRBD2 (6 bases). The CDR3 totals 16 residues. The V end lost 6 bases, the J end lost 0 bases, and 15 bases lay between the germline ends. Germline V CDR1 and CDR2: LNHDA, SQIVND (reference sequence). CDR3 region: CASSAGWASSYNEQFF. The CDR3 DNA reads TGTGCCAGTAGCGCGGGGTGGGCGAGCTCCTACAATGAGCAGTTCTTC.

The chain links TRBV6-5 to TRBJ1-2; no clear D gene. CDR1 is MNHEY, CDR2 SVGAGI, per germline. The CDR3 sequence is 14 residues long. Trimming left V 5 bases short and J 8 bases short, with 18 bases between. Here the CDR3 DNA reads TGTGCCAGCAGTCCCATCGGAGGTGCGGGAGGCTACACCTTC. Protein: CASSPIGGAGGYTF.

The CDR3 sequence is CASSLDGTGITEAFF. The CDR3 DNA is TGTGCCAGCAGCTTAGACGGGACAGGGATCACTGAAGCTTTCTTT. The chain has TRBV7-8 and TRBJ1-1; 9 bases are shared with TRBD1. V lost 1 base and J lost 4; bases outside the gene matches: 4. CDR1 and CDR2 (germline): SGHVS, FQNEAQ. The CDR3 has 15 residues.